This T cell receptor beta chain emerged from a study of shared clonotypes between healthy human individuals. Study-wide findings and caveats: Genetic and exposure-history diversity was limited by the small donor number. Sharing of clonotypes among donors was expected to vary with sequencing depth. Naive CD4 clonotype sharing across several donors was 5% to 6%. All-four-donor shared clonotypes had higher generation probabilities than non-shared clonotypes did.

Assay used: immunoSEQ multiplex PCR; TCRdb lists only in-frame clones, some missing. The table lists about 2 million clones, roughly 94% of them singletons, with under 1.5% in the top ten. Naivety among CD8 cells was defined by CD45RO negativity and positive CCR7 selection, thereby excluding terminally differentiated effector memory CD45RA+ cells. Germline assignment: CDR1 LGHNA and CDR2 YSLEER. V gave up 0 bases and J gave up 3 bases; unmatched junction bases: 11. The CDR3 is made up of 18 amino acids. In regard to this clone: Its specificity is not known.

The source is a man aged 18 to 30 in good health. The sequencing input was naive CD8+ T cells sorted from blood. The chain carries TRBV4-3 and TRBJ1-2; TRBD1 agrees at 9 bases. The CDR3 protein is CASSQDWAWDRVDYGYTF. The CDR3 nucleotides read TGCGCCAGCAGCCAAGATTGGGCATGGGACAGGGTTGACTATGGCTACACCTTC.